The rows below give T cell receptor beta chains drawn from one sample of a study of sequential checkpoint blockade in melanoma. Sequencing used immunoSEQ multiplex PCR; TCRdb keeps in-frame clones, though not all of them. In the table there are some 20,000 clones, around 82% of which are singletons. The specimen was CD8+ T cells sorted from blood (inferred from file names), collected from a patient given nivolumab and ipilimumab in sequence. These receptors were obtained from a human donor with melanoma. Both conserved end residues are part of each CDR3. A D gene is named only where the DNA matches it firmly. Not every row has a clone size; where given, it reads once, few, many or a size class.

d_call | clone_size | j_call | v_call | cdr3_aa | cdr3_nt
NA | NA | TRBJ2-3 | TRBV7-9 | CASSSYPIAVFTDTQYF | TGTGCCAGCAGCTCTTACCCAATAGCGGTGTTCACAGATACGCAGTATTTT
NA | NA | TRBJ1-2 | TRBV28 | CASSFPQGLWYGYTF | TGTGCCAGCAGTTTTCCCCAGGGACTATGGTATGGCTACACCTTC
TRBD2 | NA | TRBJ2-1 | TRBV7-3 | CASSPLAGGPYEQFF | TGTGCCAGCAGCCCTCTAGCGGGGGGGCCTTATGAGCAGTTCTTC
TRBD1 | NA | TRBJ2-7 | TRBV7-8 | CASSSRWDRGEEQYF | TGTGCCAGCAGCTCTAGGTGGGACAGGGGAGAAGAGCAGTACTTC
NA | few | TRBJ1-1 | TRBV6-5 | CASTRGPMNTEAFF | TGTGCCAGCACAAGGGGCCCAATGAACACTGAAGCTTTCTTT
NA | NA | TRBJ2-2 | TRBV5-8 | CASSQDWRTVGELFF | TGTGCCAGCAGCCAAGATTGGCGGACAGTCGGGGAGCTGTTTTTT
NA | NA | TRBJ2-3 | TRBV4-1 | CASSQGQVIGDTQYF | TGCGCCAGCAGCCAAGGGCAAGTGATTGGAGATACGCAGTATTTT
NA | NA | TRBJ1-6 | TRBV7-2 | CASSLYRENSPLHF | TGTGCCAGCAGCTTATACAGGGAAAATTCACCCCTCCACTTT
TRBD1 | NA | TRBJ1-5 | TRBV19 | CASSIKGVTGDQPQHF | TGTGCCAGTAGTATAAAAGGGGTAACAGGGGATCAGCCCCAGCATTTT
NA | NA | TRBJ1-1 | TRBV5-6 | CASSLAPGGTEAFF | TGTGCCAGCAGCTTGGCCCCGGGGGGCACTGAAGCTTTCTTT
TRBD2 | NA | TRBJ2-5 | TRBV9 | CASGGLAGGRNQETQYF | TGTGCCAGCGGCGGACTAGCGGGGGGTAGGAATCAAGAGACCCAGTACTTC
NA | NA | TRBJ1-1 | TRBV18 | CASSHEEWRNTEAFF | TGTGCCAGCTCACACGAGGAGTGGAGGAACACTGAAGCTTTCTTT
NA | once | TRBJ2-1 | TRBV13 | CASSLRGANNEQFF | TGTGCCAGCAGCTTACGGGGGGCGAACAATGAGCAGTTCTTC
NA | NA | TRBJ2-7 | TRBV15 | CATSRDPGENYEQYF | TGTGCCACCAGCAGAGATCCGGGGGAAAACTACGAGCAGTACTTC
NA | NA | TRBJ2-7 | TRBV4-3 | CASSQLGTYEQYF | TGCGCCAGCAGCCAACTCGGGACCTACGAGCAGTACTTC
TRBD2 | NA | TRBJ2-1 | TRBV11-2 | CASSLGAGVQEQFF | TGTGCCAGCAGCTTAGGGGCGGGGGTACAAGAGCAGTTCTTC
NA | NA | TRBJ1-2 | TRBV5-1 | CASSPERGLPLNDGYTF | TGCGCCAGCAGCCCGGAGCGGGGGCTCCCATTAAACGATGGCTACACCTTC
NA | NA | TRBJ2-3 | TRBV9 | CASSPSRDGTDTQYF | TGTGCCAGCAGCCCAAGTCGGGATGGGACAGATACGCAGTATTTT
TRBD1 | few | TRBJ2-7 | TRBV7-9 | CASSLTGAIYEQYF | TGTGCCAGCAGCTTAACAGGGGCCATCTACGAGCAGTACTTC
TRBD2 | NA | TRBJ2-1 | TRBV7-9 | CASSRGGANEQFF | TGTGCCAGCAGCCGCGGGGGGGCCAATGAGCAGTTCTTC
TRBD1 | NA | TRBJ1-5 | TRBV28 | CASSPDRGRYQPQHF | TGTGCCAGCAGCCCTGACAGGGGGCGATATCAGCCCCAGCATTTT
NA | NA | TRBJ2-7 | TRBV5-8 | CASSQDRRGYEQYF | TGTGCCAGCAGCCAAGATAGAAGGGGATACGAGCAGTACTTC
NA | NA | TRBJ1-5 | TRBV19 | CASSNPPTGTQPQHF | TGTGCCAGTAGTAACCCTCCGACAGGTACTCAGCCCCAGCATTTT
TRBD1 | NA | TRBJ2-7 | TRBV19 | CASSQGQGSTYEQYF | TGTGCCAGTAGTCAGGGACAGGGATCGACGTACGAGCAGTACTTC
NA | NA | TRBJ2-1 | TRBV6-6 | CASSYDRGSYNEQFF | TGTGCCAGCAGTTACGATAGAGGCTCCTACAATGAGCAGTTCTTC